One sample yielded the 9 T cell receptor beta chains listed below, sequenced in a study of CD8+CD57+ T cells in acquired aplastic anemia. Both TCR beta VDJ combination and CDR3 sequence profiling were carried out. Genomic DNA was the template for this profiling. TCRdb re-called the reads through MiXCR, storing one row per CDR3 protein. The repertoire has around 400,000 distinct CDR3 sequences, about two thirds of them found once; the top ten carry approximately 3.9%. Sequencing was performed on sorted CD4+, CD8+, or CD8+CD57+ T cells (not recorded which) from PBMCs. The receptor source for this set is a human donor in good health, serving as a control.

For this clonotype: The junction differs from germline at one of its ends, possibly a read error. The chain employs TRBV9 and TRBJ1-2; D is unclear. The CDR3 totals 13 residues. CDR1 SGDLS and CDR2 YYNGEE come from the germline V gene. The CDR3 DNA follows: TGTGCCACCAGCGGAGCGGGCCCAACCAGCTACACCTTC. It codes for CATSGAGPTSYTF.

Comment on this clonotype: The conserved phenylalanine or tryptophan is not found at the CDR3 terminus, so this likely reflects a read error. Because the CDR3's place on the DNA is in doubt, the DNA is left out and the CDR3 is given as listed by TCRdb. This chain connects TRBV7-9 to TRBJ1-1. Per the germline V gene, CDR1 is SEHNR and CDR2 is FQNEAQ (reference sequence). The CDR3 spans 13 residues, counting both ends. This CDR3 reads CASSWNELRAMAT.

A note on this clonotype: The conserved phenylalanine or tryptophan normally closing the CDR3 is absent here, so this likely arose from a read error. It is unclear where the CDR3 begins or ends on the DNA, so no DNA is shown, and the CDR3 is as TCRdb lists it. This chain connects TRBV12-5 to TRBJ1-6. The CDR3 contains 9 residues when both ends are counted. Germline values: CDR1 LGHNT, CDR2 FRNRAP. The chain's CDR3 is CASGLSGSR.

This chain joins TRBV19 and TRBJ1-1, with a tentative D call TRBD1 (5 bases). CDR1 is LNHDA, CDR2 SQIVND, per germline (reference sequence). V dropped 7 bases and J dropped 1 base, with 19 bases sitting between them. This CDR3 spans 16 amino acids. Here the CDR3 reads CASIDRGSGRNTEAFF. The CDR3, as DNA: TGTGCCAGTATCGATCGGGGCTCGGGGAGGAACACTGAAGCTTTCTTT.

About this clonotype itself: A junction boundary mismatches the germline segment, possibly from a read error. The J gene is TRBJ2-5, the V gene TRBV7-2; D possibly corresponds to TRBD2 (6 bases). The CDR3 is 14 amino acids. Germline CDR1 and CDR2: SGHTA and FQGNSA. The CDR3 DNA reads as TGTGCCAGCAGCTTAGCTGGGTGGGAGGACGGGGAGCTGTTC. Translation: CASSLAGWEDGELF.

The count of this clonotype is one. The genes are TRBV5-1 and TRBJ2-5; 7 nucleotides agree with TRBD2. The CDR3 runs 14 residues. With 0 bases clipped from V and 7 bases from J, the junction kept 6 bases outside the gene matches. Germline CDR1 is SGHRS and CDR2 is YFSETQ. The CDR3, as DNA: TGCGCCAGCAGCTTGGCCGCGGGAGCTCCGACCCAGTACTTC. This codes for CASSLAAGAPTQYF.

In nucleotides, the CDR3 is TGTGCCAGCAGTTTGGGGTTCACAGATACGCAGTATTTT. Protein: CASSLGFTDTQYF. The chain links TRBV12-3 or TRBV12-4 to TRBJ2-3; no reliable D call. V was cut by 3 bases and J by 2 bases, with 6 bases left in between. The CDR3 loop spans 13 amino acids.

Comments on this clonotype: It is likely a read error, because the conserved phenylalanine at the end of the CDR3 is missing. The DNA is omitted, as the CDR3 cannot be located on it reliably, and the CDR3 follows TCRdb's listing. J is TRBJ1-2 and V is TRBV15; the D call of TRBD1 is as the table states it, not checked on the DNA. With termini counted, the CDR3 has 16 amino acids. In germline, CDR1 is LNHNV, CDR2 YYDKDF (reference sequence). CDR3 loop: CASSGGGGGRSYGCTL.

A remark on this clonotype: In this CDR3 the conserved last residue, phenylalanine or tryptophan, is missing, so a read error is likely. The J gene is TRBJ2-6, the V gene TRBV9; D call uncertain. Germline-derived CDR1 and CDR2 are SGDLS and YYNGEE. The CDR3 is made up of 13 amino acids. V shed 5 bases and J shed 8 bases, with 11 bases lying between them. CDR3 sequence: CASRTPCSNVLTV. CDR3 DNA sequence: TGTGCCAGCAGAACCCCCTGTTCCAACGTCCTGACTGTC.